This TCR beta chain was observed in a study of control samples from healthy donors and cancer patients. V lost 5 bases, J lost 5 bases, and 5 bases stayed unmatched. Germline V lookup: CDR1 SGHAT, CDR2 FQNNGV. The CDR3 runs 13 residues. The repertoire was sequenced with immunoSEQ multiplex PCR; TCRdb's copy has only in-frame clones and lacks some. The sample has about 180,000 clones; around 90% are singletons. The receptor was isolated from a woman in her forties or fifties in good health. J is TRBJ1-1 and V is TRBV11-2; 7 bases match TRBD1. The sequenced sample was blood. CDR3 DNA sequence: TGTGCCAGCAGCGGACAGGAAGGGACTGAAGCTTTCTTT. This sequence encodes CASSGQEGTEAFF.